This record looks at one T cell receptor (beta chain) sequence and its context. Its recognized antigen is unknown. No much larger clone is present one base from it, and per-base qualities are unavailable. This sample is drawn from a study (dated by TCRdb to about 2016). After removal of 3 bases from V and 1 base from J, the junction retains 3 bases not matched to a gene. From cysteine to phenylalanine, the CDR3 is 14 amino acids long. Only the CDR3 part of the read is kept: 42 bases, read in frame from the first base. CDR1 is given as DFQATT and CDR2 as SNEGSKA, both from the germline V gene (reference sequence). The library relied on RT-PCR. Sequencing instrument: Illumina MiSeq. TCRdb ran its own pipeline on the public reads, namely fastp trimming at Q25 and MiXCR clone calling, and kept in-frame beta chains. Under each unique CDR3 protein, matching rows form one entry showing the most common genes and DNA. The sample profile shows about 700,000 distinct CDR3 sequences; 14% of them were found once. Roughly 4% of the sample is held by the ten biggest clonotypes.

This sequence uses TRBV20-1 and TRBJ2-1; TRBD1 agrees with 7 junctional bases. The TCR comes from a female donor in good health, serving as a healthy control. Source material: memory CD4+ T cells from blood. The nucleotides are TGCAGTGCTAGTGAACAGGGGTCCTACAATGAGCAGTTCTTC. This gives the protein CSASEQGSYNEQFF.